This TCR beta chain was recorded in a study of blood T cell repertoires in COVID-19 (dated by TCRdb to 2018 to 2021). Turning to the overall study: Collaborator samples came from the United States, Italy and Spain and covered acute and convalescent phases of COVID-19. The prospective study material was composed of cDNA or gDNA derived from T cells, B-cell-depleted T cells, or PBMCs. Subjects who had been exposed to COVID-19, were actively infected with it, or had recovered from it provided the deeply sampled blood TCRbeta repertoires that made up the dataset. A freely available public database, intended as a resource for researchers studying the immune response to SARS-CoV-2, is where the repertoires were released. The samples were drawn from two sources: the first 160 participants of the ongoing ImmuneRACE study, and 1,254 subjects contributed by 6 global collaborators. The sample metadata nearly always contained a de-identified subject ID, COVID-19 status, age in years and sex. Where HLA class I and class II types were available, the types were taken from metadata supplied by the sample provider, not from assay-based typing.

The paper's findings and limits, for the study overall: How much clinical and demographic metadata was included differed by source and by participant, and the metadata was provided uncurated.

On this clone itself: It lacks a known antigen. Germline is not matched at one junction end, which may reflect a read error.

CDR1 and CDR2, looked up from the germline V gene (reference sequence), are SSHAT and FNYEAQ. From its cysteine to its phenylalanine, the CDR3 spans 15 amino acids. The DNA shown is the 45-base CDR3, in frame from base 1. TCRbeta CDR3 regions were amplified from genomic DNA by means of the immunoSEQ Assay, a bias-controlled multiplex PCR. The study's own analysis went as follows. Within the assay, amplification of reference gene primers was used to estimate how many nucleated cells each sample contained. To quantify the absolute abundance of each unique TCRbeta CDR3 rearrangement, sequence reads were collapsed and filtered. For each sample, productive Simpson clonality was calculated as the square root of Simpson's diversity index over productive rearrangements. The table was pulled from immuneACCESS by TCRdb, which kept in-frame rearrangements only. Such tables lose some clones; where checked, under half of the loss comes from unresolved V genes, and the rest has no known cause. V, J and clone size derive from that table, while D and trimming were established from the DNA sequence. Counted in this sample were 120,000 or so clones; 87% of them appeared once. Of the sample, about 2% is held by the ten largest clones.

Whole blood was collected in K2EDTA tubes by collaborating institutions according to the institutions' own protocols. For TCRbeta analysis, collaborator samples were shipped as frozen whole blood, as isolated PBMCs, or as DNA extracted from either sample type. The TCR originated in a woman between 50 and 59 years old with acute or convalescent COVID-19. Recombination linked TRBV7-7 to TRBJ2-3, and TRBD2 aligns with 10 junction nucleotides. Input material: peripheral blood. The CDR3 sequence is CASSWSSGGTDTQYF. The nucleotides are TGTGCCAGCAGCTGGAGTAGCGGGGGGACAGATACGCAATATTTT.